One and the same sample provided the 16 T cell receptor beta chains below, sequenced in a study of blood T cell repertoires in COVID-19. Only in-frame clones appear in the TCRdb table, and some are missing; sequencing was by immunoSEQ multiplex PCR. The sample lists 300,000 to 400,000 clones, over 75% occurring once. Sequenced: PBMCs or T cells enriched from blood (not recorded which). The receptor source for this set is a man younger than 35 who had recovered from COVID-19.

The chain links TRBV7-9 to TRBJ2-5; 8 bases map to TRBD2. The CDR3 is 16 amino acids. Germline values: CDR1 SEHNR, CDR2 FQNEAQ (reference sequence). Germline trimming cut 5 bases from V and 5 bases from J; bases unmatched to any gene: 13. The DNA of the CDR3 is TGTGCCAGCAGCCTCATCGGGGGGGGGCTCTTGGAGACCCAGTACTTC. Translated: CASSLIGGGLLETQYF.

The chain joins TRBV2 to TRBJ2-1; 10 bases fit TRBD2. Germline V gene lookup returns CDR1 SNHLY and CDR2 FYNNEI. The CDR3 extends over 15 amino acids. V was pared by 4 bases and J by 7 bases, with 7 bases of the junction left unmatched. CDR3 residues: CASSAATSGQNEQFF. In DNA, the CDR3 is TGTGCCAGCAGTGCGGCGACTAGCGGGCAGAATGAGCAGTTCTTC.

V gene TRBV28 combines with J gene TRBJ1-2, with 9 nucleotides matching TRBD1. The CDR3 has 14 residues. With V trimmed by 5 bases and J by 7 bases, 8 bases remained unmatched. Germline lookup yields CDR1 MDHEN and CDR2 SYDVKM. The CDR3 protein is CASSLPTGGGGYTF. The CDR3, as DNA: TGTGCCAGCAGTCTCCCGACAGGGGGTGGTGGCTACACCTTC.

This chain uses TRBV5-1 with TRBJ2-7, with 12 nucleotides matching TRBD2. V dropped 4 bases and J dropped 2; count of bases not matched to a gene: 4. The CDR3 consists of 15 residues. Germline lookup yields CDR1 SGHRS and CDR2 YFSETQ. The CDR3 here is CASSPGTSGPYEQYF. CDR3 DNA: TGCGCCAGCAGCCCTGGGACTAGCGGGCCCTACGAGCAGTACTTC.

V usage is TRBV2 and J usage is TRBJ1-3; 8 nucleotides line up with TRBD1. Germline trimming cut 2 bases from V and 3 bases from J; bases unmatched to any gene: 9. The CDR3 contains 17 residues. Germline assignment: CDR1 SNHLY and CDR2 FYNNEI. The CDR3, as DNA: TGTGCCAGCAGTGAAAGGGAGACAGGGGCAAGTGGAAACACCATATATTTT. Its protein is CASSERETGASGNTIYF.

The chain uses TRBV15 and TRBJ2-5; the D is unclear. Germline V gene sequence: CDR1 LNHNV, CDR2 YYDKDF (reference sequence). Trimming removed 0 bases from V and 5 bases from J, with 4 bases in between. The CDR3 contains 12 residues. This CDR3 reads CATSRDLETQYF. The CDR3 DNA sequence: TGTGCCACCAGCAGAGACTTGGAGACCCAGTACTTC.

V gene TRBV3-1 (or the pseudogene TRBV3-2) combines with J gene TRBJ2-5; D is possibly TRBD1 (6 bases). The V and J ends lost 3 bases and 5 bases respectively, with 25 bases between them. The CDR3 is 18 residues long. Germline lookup yields CDR1 LGHDT and CDR2 YNNKEL (reference sequence). As DNA, the CDR3 is TGTGCCAGCAGCCAGAAAGGGGCCCAAAGACAGGTCGTGGAGACCCAGTACTTC. Its translation is CASSQKGAQRQVVETQYF.

This chain connects TRBV7-9 to TRBJ2-5; D call uncertain. The germline CDR1 and CDR2 sequences are SEHNR and FQNEAQ (reference sequence). Deletions cut 5 bases from V and 5 bases from J, with 12 bases between. CDR3 length: 13 amino acids. The CDR3 protein is CASSDSNAETQYF. CDR3 nucleotide sequence: TGTGCCAGCAGCGACTCTAATGCGGAGACCCAGTACTTC.

The chain uses TRBV9 and TRBJ1-3, with TRBD1 matching over 8 bases. CDR1 and CDR2 from the germline V gene are SGDLS and YYNGEE. This CDR3 contains 19 residues. Unmatched junction bases numbered 16, after V lost 4 bases and J lost 1 base. CDR3 in DNA: TGTGCCAGCAGCACCGACCGAACGACAGGGGATAGGTCTGGAAACACCATATATTTT. This codes for CASSTDRTTGDRSGNTIYF. The complete variable domain, with remaining parts taken from reference TRBV9 and TRBJ1-3, reads DSGVTQTPKHLITATGQRVTLRCSPRSGDLSVYWYQQSLDQGLQFLIQYYNGEERAKGNILERFSAQQFPDLHSELNLSSLELGDSALYFCASSTDRTTGDRSGNTIYFGEGSWLTVV.

This clone came up a few times. The rearrangement uses TRBV13 and TRBJ2-4; 11 nucleotides line up with TRBD2. This CDR3 comprises 14 residues. Germline V CDR1 and CDR2: PRHDT, FYEKMQ (reference sequence). Trimming removed 6 bases from V and 5 bases from J; junction bases left unmatched: 3. The CDR3 DNA reads as TGTGCCAGCAGAAGGGGACTAGCGGAAAACATTCAGTACTTC. Translation gives CASRRGLAENIQYF. The full variable domain, in which reference TRBV13 and TRBJ2-4 provide the parts outside the CDR3, is AAGVIQSPRHLIKEKRETATLKCYPIPRHDTVYWYQQGPGQDPQFLISFYEKMQSDKGSIPDRFSAQQFSDYHSELNMSSLELGDSALYFCASRRGLAENIQYFGAGTRLSVL.

The rearrangement links TRBV2 to TRBJ1-1, with D tentatively TRBD1 (5 bases). Germline assignment: CDR1 SNHLY and CDR2 FYNNEI. With 6 bases removed from V and 2 bases from J, the gap between germline ends came to 19 bases. The CDR3 runs to 16 residues. DNA for the CDR3: TGTGCCAGCAGCCAGGGTCCCCAGCTATTCAACACTGAAGCTTTCTTT. Translating it yields CASSQGPQLFNTEAFF.

The chain couples TRBV11-1 to TRBJ2-7; 7 positions agree with TRBD2. The CDR3 sequence is 13 residues long. The V gene end was trimmed by 7 bases and the J gene end by 0 bases; junction bases not matched to a gene: 3. The germline gives CDR1 SGHAT, CDR2 FQDESV (reference sequence). The CDR3: CASTAGDSYEQYF. As DNA, the CDR3 is TGTGCCAGCACCGCGGGGGACTCCTACGAGCAGTACTTC.

J is TRBJ2-7 and V is TRBV20-1, with D tentatively TRBD2 (5 bases). Trimming removed 3 bases from V and 2 bases from J, with 20 bases in between. Per germline, CDR1 DFQATT and CDR2 SNEGSKA (reference sequence). The CDR3 extends over 16 amino acids. CDR3 region: CSASDIPGVTAYEQYF. In nucleotides, the CDR3 is TGCAGTGCTAGTGACATTCCCGGGGTCACCGCCTACGAGCAGTACTTC.

The CDR3 bases are TGTGCCACCAGCTTCGATCTCGGTTTTGAAGCTTTCTTT. Translating it yields CATSFDLGFEAFF. The V and J genes are TRBV15 and TRBJ1-1, with D uncertain. CDR1 LNHNV and CDR2 YYDKDF come from the germline V gene (reference sequence). The V end was cut by 5 bases, the J end by 7 bases, with 14 bases between. The CDR3 consists of 13 residues.

The chain couples TRBV4-2 to TRBJ1-1, with D hard to call. Germline V gives CDR1 LGHNA, CDR2 YNFKEQ. The CDR3 has 13 amino acids. Deletions cut 4 bases from V and 3 bases from J, with 9 bases between. This CDR3 reads CASSPTRDTEAFF. The CDR3 DNA follows: TGTGCCAGCAGCCCCACCCGAGACACTGAAGCTTTCTTT.

For the CDR3, the DNA is TGTGCCAGCAGCTTGGGCAGGCAGTATGGCTACACCTTC. This gives the protein CASSLGRQYGYTF. The gene calls are TRBV5-8 and TRBJ1-2; D not resolved. Germline values: CDR1 SGHTS, CDR2 YDEGEE. The ends were cut back, 0 bases at V and 5 bases at J, with 8 bases in the middle. The CDR3 runs to 13 residues.